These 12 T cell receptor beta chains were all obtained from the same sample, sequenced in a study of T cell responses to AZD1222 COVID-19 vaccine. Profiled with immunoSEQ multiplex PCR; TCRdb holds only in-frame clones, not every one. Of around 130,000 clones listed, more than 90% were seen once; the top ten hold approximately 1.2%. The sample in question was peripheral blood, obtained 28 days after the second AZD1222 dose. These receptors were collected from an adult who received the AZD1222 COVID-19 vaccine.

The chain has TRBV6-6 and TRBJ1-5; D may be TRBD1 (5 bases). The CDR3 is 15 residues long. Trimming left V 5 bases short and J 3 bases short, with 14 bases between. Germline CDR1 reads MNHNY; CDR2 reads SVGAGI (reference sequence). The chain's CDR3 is CASSQQLGVNQPQHF. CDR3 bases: TGTGCCAGCAGTCAACAGTTGGGGGTCAATCAGCCCCAGCATTTT.

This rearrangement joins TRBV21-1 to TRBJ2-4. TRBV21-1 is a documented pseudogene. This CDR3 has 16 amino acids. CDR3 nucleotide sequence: TGTGCCAGCAGCAAAGAACCCTCCGTAGCCAAAAACATTCAGTACTTC. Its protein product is CASSKEPSVAKNIQYF.

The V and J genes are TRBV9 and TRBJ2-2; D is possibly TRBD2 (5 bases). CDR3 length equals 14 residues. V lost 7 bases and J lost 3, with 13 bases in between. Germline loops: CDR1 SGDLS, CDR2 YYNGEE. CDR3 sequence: CASGGGGYTGELFF. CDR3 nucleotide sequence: TGTGCCAGCGGTGGAGGCGGGTACACCGGGGAGCTGTTTTTT.

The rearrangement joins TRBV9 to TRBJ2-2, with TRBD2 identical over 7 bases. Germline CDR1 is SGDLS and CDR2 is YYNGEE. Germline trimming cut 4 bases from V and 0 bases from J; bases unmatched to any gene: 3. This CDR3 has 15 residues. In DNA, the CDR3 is TGTGCCAGCAGCCCCCGGGGGGCGAACACCGGGGAGCTGTTTTTT. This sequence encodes CASSPRGANTGELFF.

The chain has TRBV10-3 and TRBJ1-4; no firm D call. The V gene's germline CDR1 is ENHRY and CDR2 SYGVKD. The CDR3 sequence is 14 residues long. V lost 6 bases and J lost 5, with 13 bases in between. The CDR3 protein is CAIRAGSQNEKLFF. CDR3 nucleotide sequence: TGTGCCATCAGGGCGGGGAGTCAAAATGAAAAACTGTTTTTT.

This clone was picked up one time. The DNA of the CDR3 is TGTGCCTGGGGTCTTCGGGACACCATATATTTT. Encoded protein: CAWGLRDTIYF. The chain recombines TRBV30 with TRBJ1-3; D unclear. Germline CDR1 reads GTSNPN; CDR2 reads SVGIG (reference sequence). Between the trimmed V and J ends, which lost 5 bases and 8 bases, there was a span of 10 bases. CDR3 length equals 11 residues.

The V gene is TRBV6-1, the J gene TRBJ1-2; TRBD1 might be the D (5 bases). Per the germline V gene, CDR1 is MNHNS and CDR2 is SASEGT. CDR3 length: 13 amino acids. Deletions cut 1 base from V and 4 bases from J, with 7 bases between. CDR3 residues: CASSEGGPYGYTF. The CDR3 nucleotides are TGTGCCAGCAGTGAAGGGGGACCCTATGGCTACACCTTC.

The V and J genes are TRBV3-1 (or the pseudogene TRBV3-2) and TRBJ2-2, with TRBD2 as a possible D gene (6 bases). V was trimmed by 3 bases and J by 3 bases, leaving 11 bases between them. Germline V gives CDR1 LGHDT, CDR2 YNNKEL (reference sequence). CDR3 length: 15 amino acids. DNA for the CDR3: TGTGCCAGCAGCCACTTCCGGGACTACACCGGGGAGCTGTTTTTT. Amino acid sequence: CASSHFRDYTGELFF.

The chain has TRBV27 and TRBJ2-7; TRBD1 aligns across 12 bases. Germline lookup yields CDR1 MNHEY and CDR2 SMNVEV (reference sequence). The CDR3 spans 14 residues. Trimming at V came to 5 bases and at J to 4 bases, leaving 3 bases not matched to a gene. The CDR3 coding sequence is TGTGCCAGCAGTAGGGGACAGGGGGCGTACGAGCAGTACTTC. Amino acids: CASSRGQGAYEQYF.

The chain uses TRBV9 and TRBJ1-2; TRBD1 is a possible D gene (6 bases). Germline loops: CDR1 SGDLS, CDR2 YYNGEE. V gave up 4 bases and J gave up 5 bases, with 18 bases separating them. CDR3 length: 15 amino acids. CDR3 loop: CASSLSGGGGYGYTF. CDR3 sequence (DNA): TGTGCCAGCAGCCTTTCTGGGGGGGGCGGATATGGCTACACCTTC.

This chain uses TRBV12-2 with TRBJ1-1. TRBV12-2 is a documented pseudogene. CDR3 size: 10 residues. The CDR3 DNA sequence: TGTGCTCGGCCTTTCACTGAAGCTTTCTTT. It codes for CARPFTEAFF.

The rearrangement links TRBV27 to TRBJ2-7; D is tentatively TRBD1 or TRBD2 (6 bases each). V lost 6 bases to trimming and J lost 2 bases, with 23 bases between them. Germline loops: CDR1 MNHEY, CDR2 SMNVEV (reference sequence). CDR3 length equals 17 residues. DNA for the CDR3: TGTGCCAGCAGGCGCCACCACGGAGGGGGGACGCCCTACGAGCAGTACTTC. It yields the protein CASRRHHGGGTPYEQYF.